This T cell receptor beta chain stems from a study of T-cell memory formation after mild COVID-19. Across the study: Most TCR clusters belonged to a single donor.

This clonotype was detected a few times. No antigen is known for it. cDNA libraries for TCR alpha and TCR beta, carrying sample barcodes and UMIs, came from 5'RACE with constant-segment primers. TCRdb fed the 5' RACE reads into MiXCR, producing one record per CDR3 protein. The data contain roughly 47,000 distinct CDR3 sequences, around 7% of them singletons. Study outcomes and limitations: Researchers found some responding clones in pre-infection memory, a sign that cross-reactive memory joined. Contracting CD4+ clones were located mainly in CM and EM, and CD8+ clones in EMRA.

The length of the CDR3 is 14 residues. The V gene's germline CDR1 is ENHRY and CDR2 SYGVKD. V was pared by 6 bases and J by 3 bases, with 11 bases between. The sequencing sample was made of PBMCs or a T cell subset sorted from them (not recorded which). The chain uses TRBV10-3 and TRBJ2-2, with TRBD2 as a possible D gene (5 bases). The clonotype originates from a man in his late teens or twenties who had mild COVID-19 (a few samples of this study predate the infection). Cell type and time point are not known. This CDR3 is CAIRLAPDTGELFF. In DNA form, the CDR3 reads TGTGCCATCAGGCTAGCCCCTGACACCGGGGAGCTGTTTTTT.